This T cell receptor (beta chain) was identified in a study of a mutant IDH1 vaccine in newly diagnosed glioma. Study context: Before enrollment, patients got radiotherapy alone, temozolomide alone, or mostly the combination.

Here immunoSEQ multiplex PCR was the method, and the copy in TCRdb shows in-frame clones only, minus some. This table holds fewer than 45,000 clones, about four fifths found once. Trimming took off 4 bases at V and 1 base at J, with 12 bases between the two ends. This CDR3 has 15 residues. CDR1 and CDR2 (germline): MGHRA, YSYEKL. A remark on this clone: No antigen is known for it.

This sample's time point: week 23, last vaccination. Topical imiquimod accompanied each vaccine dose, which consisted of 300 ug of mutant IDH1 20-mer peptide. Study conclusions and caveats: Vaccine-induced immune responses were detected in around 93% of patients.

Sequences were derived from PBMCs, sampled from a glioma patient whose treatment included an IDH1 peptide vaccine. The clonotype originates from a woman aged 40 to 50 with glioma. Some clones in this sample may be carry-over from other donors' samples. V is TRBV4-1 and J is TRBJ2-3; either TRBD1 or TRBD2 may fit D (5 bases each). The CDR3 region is CASSLAGTRTDTQYF. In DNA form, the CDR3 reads TGCGCCAGCAGCCTCGCCGGGACCCGCACAGATACGCAGTATTTT.